This TCR beta chain was obtained from a study of cytomegalovirus exposure and HLA in healthy donors. Overall study findings and caveats: Among CMV-associated TCR beta chains, most appeared HLA-restricted in a later analysis.

The CDR3 loop spans 14 amino acids. Per germline, CDR1 MNHNS and CDR2 SASEGT. The V and J ends lost 3 bases and 7 bases, in that order; junction bases with no gene match: 7. Primers for the PCR totalled 60 Vbeta and 13 Jbeta. Sequencing used immunoSEQ multiplex PCR; TCRdb keeps in-frame clones, though not all of them. The data contain 200,000 or so clones, approximately 83% of them seen just once; the ten biggest clones take up around 0.1%. Points on this clone: Its antigen remains unidentified.

The receptor comes from a boy aged 2 to 10 in good health and CMV-seronegative. V usage is TRBV6-1 and J usage is TRBJ1-2; the match to TRBD1 covers 8 bases. The sample consisted of PBMCs. CDR3 loop: CASSDRGLGIGYTF. In DNA, the CDR3 is TGTGCCAGCAGTGACAGGGGGCTTGGGATTGGCTACACCTTC.